Listed below are T cell receptor beta chains from one sample, sequenced in a study of CD8+CD57+ T cells in acquired aplastic anemia. TCRdb independently ran MiXCR on the reads; one entry per CDR3 protein. Of fewer than 200,000 distinct CDR3 sequences listed, around 45% are singletons. Sequencing was carried out using sorted CD4+, CD8+, or CD8+CD57+ T cells (not recorded which) from PBMCs. Receptors originate from a human donor in good health. The CDR3 runs from the conserved cysteine through the conserved F or W. The D gene is left open where the match is weak. Not all rows give a size; the values are once, few, many and, for expanded clones, a class.

V gene	D gene	clone size	J gene	CDR3 protein	CDR3 DNA
TRBV5-4	TRBD1	many	TRBJ1-1	CASSAPGQRDTEAFF	TGTGCCAGCAGCGCGCCGGGACAGCGGGACACTGAAGCTTTCTTT
TRBV20-1	.	.	TRBJ2-7	CSATDGGGEQYF	TGCAGTGCCACGGACGGAGGTGGCGAGCAGTACTTC
TRBV27	.	.	TRBJ2-2	CASSFQLPNTGELFF	TGTGCCAGCAGTTTTCAGCTCCCGAACACCGGGGAGCTGTTTTTT
TRBV7-6	TRBD1	.	TRBJ2-3	CASSRDRETDTQYF	TGTGCCAGCAGCCGCGACAGGGAAACAGATACGCAGTATTTT
TRBV20-1	TRBD2	many	TRBJ2-1	CSPGGETVNEQFF	TGCAGCCCTGGGGGGGAAACGGTCAATGAGCAGTTCTTC
TRBV30	TRBD2	few	TRBJ2-7	CAWSWRGVYEQYF	TGTGCCTGGAGTTGGCGGGGGGTCTACGAGCAGTACTTC
TRBV18	.	few	TRBJ1-2	CASSPGDYGYTF	TGTGCCAGCTCACCAGGGGATTATGGCTACACCTTC
TRBV19	.	.	TRBJ2-2	CASYDGQGNTGELFF	TGTGCCAGTTACGACGGGCAGGGAAACACCGGGGAGCTGTTTTTT
TRBV5-1	TRBD2	many	TRBJ2-3	CASSTGTSGSTDTQYF	TGCGCCAGCAGCACGGGGACTAGCGGGAGCACAGATACGCAGTATTTT
TRBV15	.	.	TRBJ2-7	CATSRDPDYEQYF	TGTGCCACCAGCAGAGATCCAGATTACGAGCAGTACTTC